This section outlines one T cell receptor beta chain sequence together with its context. Using immunoSEQ multiplex PCR, the repertoire was profiled, and TCRdb retains in-frame clones only, with some absent. The table records under 40,000 clones, 80% to 90% of them present only once. This sample is part of a study of PD-L1 blockade in urothelial cancer. Looked up from germline, CDR1 is KGHSH and CDR2 is LQKENI. Trimming took 9 bases from V and 5 from J, leaving 22 bases between them. The CDR3 is made up of 15 amino acids. Sequences were derived from PBMCs, sampled around atezolizumab (anti-PD-L1) treatment. The gene calls are TRBV18 and TRBJ1-2; D unclear. The clonotype comes from a man in his sixties with urothelial cancer. For the CDR3, the DNA is TGTGCCAGTTCTACTGAGGCACCCCGTGGTTATGGCTACACCTTC. Translated, it gives CASSTEAPRGYGYTF.